The present entry profiles one T cell receptor beta chain with its context. No antigen is known for it. Base quality data are lacking; no much larger clone is found one base away. This sample is part of a study of post-analysis software for immune sequencing data (dated by TCRdb to 2015 to 2017). With respect to the entire study: Recorded disease courses included relapsing-remitting, secondary progressive and progressive-relapsing multiple sclerosis, with some patients lacking subtype annotation. Patient repertoires were compared against 10 to 12 previously published healthy control repertoires from donors aged 6 to 25 years. A subset of samples was prepared in parallel using single-end sample barcoding, then pooled and co-amplified after Illumina adapter ligation.

There are 15 amino acids in the CDR3, from cysteine to phenylalanine inclusive. The CDR3 DNA has 45 bases and is translated from base 1. The germline ends are 10 bases apart after V is trimmed by 3 bases and J by 0 bases. The germline V gene encodes CDR1 SGDLS and CDR2 YYNGEE. The library was obtained by PCR. For sequencing, an Illumina HiSeq 2500 was employed. To reduce PCR and sequencing biases, unique molecular identifiers were built into the TCR beta cDNA libraries. Roughly 500,000 cDNA molecules were obtained for every 1 to 10 million input T cells, so each molecule roughly corresponded to one T cell. The same protocol used for the earlier healthy control dataset was applied to prepare and sequence the patient libraries. Within a given batch, samples were prepared together, multiplexed and sequenced on the same HiSeq lane. Per the source publication's procedure: Raw barcoded reads were processed with MIGEC, and single-read molecular identifier groups were discarded before consensus assembly and CDR3 extraction. VDJtools was used for post-analysis of the clonotype tables, with diversity normalized by down-sampling every dataset to the smallest sample size. In repertoire overlap clustering, CDR3 amino acid sequences, but not nucleotide sequences, were matched to correct batch-related cross-sample contamination. TCRdb cleaned the public reads at Q25 with fastp, built clones with MiXCR and kept in-frame beta chains. Each CDR3 protein appears once, grouped with its most common genes and DNA. The V and J calls come from TCRdb's annotation, not from the publication. The sample table holds hundreds of thousands of distinct CDR3 sequences, of which just over 35% were seen once. The top ten clonotypes cover around 4.8% of the sample.

To demonstrate the VDJtools post-analysis software, the study profiled TCR beta repertoires from the peripheral blood of 13 young patients with multiple sclerosis. The multiple sclerosis patients were children and adolescents ranging in age from 6 to 15 years. On the study overall, not on this receptor specifically: When samples were clustered directly using the F measure, samples prepared in the same batch co-clustered strongly, which prompted a batch-effect correction. Significantly higher frequencies in patients than in controls were found for about five TRBV segments, including TRBV5-6, TRBV5-1 and TRBV20-1. Compared with controls, multiple sclerosis patients had significantly lower normalized Chao1 diversity, a finding suggesting substantial peripheral T-cell clonal expansion. The control group was slightly older than the multiple sclerosis patient group.

The specimen was blood. This TCR came from a girl between 10 and 17 years old with multiple sclerosis. The chain couples TRBV9 to TRBJ1-5; matching of 6 bases hints at TRBD1 as the D gene. The DNA sequence reads TGTGCCAGCAGCGAGGGGGGTTATAGCAATCAGCCCCAGCATTTT. Translated, it reads CASSEGGYSNQPQHF.